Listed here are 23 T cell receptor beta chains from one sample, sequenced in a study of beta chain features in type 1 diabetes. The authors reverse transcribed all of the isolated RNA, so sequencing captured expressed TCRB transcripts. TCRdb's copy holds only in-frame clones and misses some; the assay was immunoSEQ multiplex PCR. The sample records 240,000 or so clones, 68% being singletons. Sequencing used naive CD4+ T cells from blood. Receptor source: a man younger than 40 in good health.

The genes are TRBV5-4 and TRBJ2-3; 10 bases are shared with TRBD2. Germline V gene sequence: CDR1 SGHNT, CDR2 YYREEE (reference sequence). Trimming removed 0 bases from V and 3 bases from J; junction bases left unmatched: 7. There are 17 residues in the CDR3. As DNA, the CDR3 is TGTGCCAGCAGCTTGGCGAGCGGGAGGGCCACAACAGATACGCAGTATTTT. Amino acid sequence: CASSLASGRATTDTQYF.

The CDR3 DNA sequence: TGTGCCAGCAGCTCCCGGGTCTCAGAACCACCCCTCCACTTT. Its protein product is CASSSRVSEPPLHF. The chain combines TRBV9 with TRBJ1-6, with unresolved D. The CDR3 loop spans 14 amino acids. V lost 4 bases and J 11 bases, leaving 16 bases between the germline ends. Germline assignment: CDR1 SGDLS and CDR2 YYNGEE.

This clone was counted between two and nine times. CDR3 sequence reads: CATSKTTGTTQYF. In DNA form, the CDR3 reads TGTGCCACCAGTAAGACGACAGGGACGACCCAGTACTTC. The chain uses TRBV15 and TRBJ2-5; 7 nucleotides match TRBD1. The CDR3 sequence is 13 residues long. J lost 7 bases, V lost 6 bases, and 8 bases had no gene match. Germline CDR1 and CDR2: LNHNV and YYDKDF (reference sequence).

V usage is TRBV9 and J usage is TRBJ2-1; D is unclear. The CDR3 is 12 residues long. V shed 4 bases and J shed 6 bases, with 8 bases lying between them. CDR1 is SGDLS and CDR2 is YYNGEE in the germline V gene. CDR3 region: CASSRYSNEQFF. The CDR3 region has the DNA TGTGCCAGCAGCCGTTATAGCAATGAGCAGTTCTTC.

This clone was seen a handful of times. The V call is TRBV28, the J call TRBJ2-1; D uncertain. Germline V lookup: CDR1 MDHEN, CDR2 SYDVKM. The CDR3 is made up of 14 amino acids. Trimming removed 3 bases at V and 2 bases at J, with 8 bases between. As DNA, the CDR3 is TGTGCCAGCAGTTTGGCGAGACCCTACAATGAGCAGTTCTTC. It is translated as CASSLARPYNEQFF.

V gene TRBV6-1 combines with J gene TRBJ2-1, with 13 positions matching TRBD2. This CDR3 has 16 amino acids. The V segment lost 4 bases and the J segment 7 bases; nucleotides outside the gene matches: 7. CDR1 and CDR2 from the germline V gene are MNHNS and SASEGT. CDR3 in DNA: TGTGCCAGCAGTGCTCTGGGACTAGCGGGGAGGAATGAGCAGTTCTTC. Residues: CASSALGLAGRNEQFF.

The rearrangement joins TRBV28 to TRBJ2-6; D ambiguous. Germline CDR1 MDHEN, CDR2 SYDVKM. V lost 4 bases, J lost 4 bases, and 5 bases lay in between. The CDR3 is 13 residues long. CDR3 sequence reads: CASSSPGANVLTF. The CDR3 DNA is TGTGCCAGCAGTTCTCCCGGGGCCAACGTCCTGACTTTC.

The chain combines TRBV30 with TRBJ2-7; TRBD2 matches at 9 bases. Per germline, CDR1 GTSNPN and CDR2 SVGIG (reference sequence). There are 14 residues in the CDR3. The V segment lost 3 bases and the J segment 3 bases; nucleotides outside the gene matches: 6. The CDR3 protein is CAWRTSGKNYEQYF. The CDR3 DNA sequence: TGTGCCTGGAGGACTAGCGGAAAAAACTACGAGCAGTACTTC.

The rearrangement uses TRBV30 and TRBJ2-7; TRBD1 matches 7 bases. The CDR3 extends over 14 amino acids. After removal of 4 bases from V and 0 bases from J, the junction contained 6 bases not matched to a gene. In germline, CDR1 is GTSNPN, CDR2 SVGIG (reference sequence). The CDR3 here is CAWNSGQSSYEQYF. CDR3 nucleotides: TGTGCCTGGAATTCGGGACAGAGCTCCTACGAGCAGTACTTC.

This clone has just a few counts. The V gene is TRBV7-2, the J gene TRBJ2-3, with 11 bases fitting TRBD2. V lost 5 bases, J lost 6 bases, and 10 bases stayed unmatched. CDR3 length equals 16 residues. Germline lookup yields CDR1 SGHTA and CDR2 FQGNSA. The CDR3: CASSPGRLAGRDTQYF. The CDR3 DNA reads TGTGCCAGCAGCCCAGGGAGACTAGCGGGGCGCGATACGCAGTATTTT.

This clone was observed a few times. The CDR3 region is CAWSHKGETQYF. The CDR3 DNA reads as TGTGCCTGGAGTCACAAGGGGGAGACCCAGTACTTC. The genes are TRBV30 and TRBJ2-5; a possible D gene is TRBD1 (5 bases). V gave up 2 bases and J gave up 5 bases, with 9 bases separating them. CDR3 length: 12 residues. Germline CDR1 GTSNPN, CDR2 SVGIG (reference sequence).

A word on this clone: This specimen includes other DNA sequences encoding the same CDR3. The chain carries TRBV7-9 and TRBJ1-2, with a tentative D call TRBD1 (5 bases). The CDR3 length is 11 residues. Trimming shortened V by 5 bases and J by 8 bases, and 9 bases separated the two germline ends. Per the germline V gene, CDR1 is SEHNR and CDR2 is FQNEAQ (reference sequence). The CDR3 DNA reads TGTGCCAGCAGCCCCCGGACAGGCTACACCTTC. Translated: CASSPRTGYTF.

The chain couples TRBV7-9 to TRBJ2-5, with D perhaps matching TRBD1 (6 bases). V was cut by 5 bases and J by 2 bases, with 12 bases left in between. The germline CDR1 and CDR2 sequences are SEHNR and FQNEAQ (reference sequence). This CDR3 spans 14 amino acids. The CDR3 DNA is TGTGCCAGCAGCAGAGAAGGACAGCAAGAGACCCAGTACTTC. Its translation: CASSREGQQETQYF.

The CDR3 bases are TGTGCCAGCAGCACAGTTACAGATACGCAGTATTTT. Its translation is CASSTVTDTQYF. This chain connects TRBV28 to TRBJ2-3; D gene unclear. The CDR3 is 12 amino acids. Germline assignment: CDR1 MDHEN and CDR2 SYDVKM. V shed 6 bases and J shed 3 bases, with 7 bases lying between them.

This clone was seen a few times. CDR3 sequence: CSVEDGQLGSYEQYF. The CDR3 DNA follows: TGCAGCGTTGAGGACGGCCAGCTCGGCTCCTACGAGCAGTACTTC. V usage is TRBV29-1 and J usage is TRBJ2-7; D is ambiguous. The V gene lost 3 bases and the J gene lost 0 bases, with 15 bases spanning the gap. The length of the CDR3 is 15 residues. Germline V gene lookup returns CDR1 SQVTM and CDR2 ANQGSEA.

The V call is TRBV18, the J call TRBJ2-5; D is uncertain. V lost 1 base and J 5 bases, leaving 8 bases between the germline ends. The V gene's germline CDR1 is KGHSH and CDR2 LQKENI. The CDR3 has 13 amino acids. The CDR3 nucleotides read TGTGCCAGCTCACCACAGGGATCGGAGACCCAGTACTTC. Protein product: CASSPQGSETQYF. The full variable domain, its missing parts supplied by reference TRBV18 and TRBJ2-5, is NAGVMQNPRHLVRRRGQEARLRCSPMKGHSHVYWYRQLPEEGLKFMVYLQKENIIDESGMPKERFSAEFPKEGPSILRIQQVVRGDSAAYFCASSPQGSETQYFGPGTRLLVL.

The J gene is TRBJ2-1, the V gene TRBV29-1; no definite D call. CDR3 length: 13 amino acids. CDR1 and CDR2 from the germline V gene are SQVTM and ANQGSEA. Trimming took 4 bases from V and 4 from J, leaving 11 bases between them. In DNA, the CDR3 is TGCAGCGTTGGGCCGATCTTTTACAATGAGCAGTTCTTC. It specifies CSVGPIFYNEQFF.

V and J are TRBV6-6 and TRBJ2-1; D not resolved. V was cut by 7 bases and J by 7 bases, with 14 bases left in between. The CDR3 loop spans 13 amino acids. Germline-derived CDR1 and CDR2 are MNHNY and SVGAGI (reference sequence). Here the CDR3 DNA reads TGTGCCAGCATTACCCCAGGTGGGAATGAGCAGTTCTTC. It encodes CASITPGGNEQFF.

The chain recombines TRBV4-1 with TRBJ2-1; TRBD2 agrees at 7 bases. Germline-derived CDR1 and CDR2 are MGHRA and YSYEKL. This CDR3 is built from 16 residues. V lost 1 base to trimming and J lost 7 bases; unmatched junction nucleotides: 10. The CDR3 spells CASSQGRASGSNEQFF. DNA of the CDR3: TGCGCCAGCAGCCAAGGAAGGGCTAGCGGCTCAAATGAGCAGTTCTTC.

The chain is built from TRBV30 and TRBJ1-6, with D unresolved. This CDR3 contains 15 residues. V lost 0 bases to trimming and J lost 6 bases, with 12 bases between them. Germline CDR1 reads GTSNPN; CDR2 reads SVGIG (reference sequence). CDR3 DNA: TGTGCCTGGAGTGTAGTCTGGGGTGCTAATTCACCCCTCCACTTT. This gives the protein CAWSVVWGANSPLHF.

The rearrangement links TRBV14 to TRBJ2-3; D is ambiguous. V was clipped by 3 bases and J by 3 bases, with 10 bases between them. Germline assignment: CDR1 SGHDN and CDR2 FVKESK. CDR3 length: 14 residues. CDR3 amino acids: CASSHTSWTDTQYF. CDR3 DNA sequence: TGTGCCAGCAGCCACACGTCATGGACAGATACGCAGTATTTT.

The CDR3 coding sequence is TGTGCCTGGATGGGGACGGCTCGCTACGAGCAGTACTTC. This encodes CAWMGTARYEQYF. This chain uses TRBV30 with TRBJ2-7; possibly TRBD1 or TRBD2 for D (5 bases each). The V end was cut by 4 bases, the J end by 3 bases, with 13 bases between. The CDR3 has 13 residues. Germline V gene data show CDR1 as GTSNPN and CDR2 as SVGIG (reference sequence).

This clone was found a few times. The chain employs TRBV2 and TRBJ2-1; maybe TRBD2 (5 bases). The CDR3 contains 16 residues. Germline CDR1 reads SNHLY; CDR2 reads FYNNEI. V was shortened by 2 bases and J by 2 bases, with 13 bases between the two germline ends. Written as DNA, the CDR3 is TGTGCCAGCAGTGAAACCCCCCGGGGTACCTACAATGAGCAGTTCTTC. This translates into CASSETPRGTYNEQFF.